This entry is about one T cell receptor (beta chain). The CDR3 is 13 residues long. CDR1 is LNHDA and CDR2 is SQIVND in the germline V gene (reference sequence). V lost 3 bases and J lost 4, with 9 bases in between. This sample's time point: newly diagnosed, previously untreated cHL patient sample. Method: immunoSEQ multiplex PCR; TCRdb's copy keeps in-frame clones and lacks some. Among about 17,000 clones listed, around 90% were seen once. The source of the sample is a study of PD-1 blockade in classical Hodgkin lymphoma. The chain has TRBV19 and TRBJ2-5; TRBD1 or TRBD2 may be the D gene (6 bases each). The sequence derives from a human donor with classical Hodgkin lymphoma. Sequenced input: peripheral blood mononuclear cells (PBMCs). Written as DNA, the CDR3 is TGTGCCAGTAGTATGCGGGACACAGAGACCCAGTACTTC. Protein: CASSMRDTETQYF.